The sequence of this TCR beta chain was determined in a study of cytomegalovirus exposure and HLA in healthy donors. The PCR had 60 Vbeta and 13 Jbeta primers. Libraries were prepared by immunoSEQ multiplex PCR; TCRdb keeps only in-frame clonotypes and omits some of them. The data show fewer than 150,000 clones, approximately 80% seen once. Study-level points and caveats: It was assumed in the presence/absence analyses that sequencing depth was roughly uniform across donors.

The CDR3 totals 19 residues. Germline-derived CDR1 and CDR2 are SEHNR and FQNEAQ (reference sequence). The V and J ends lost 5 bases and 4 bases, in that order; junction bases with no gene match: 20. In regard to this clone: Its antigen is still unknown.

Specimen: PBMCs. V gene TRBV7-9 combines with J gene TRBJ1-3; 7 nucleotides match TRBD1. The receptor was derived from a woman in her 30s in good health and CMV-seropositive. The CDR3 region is CASSLTRDSIYLTGNTIYF. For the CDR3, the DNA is TGTGCCAGCAGCCTTACACGGGACAGCATCTACCTTACCGGAAACACCATATATTTT.